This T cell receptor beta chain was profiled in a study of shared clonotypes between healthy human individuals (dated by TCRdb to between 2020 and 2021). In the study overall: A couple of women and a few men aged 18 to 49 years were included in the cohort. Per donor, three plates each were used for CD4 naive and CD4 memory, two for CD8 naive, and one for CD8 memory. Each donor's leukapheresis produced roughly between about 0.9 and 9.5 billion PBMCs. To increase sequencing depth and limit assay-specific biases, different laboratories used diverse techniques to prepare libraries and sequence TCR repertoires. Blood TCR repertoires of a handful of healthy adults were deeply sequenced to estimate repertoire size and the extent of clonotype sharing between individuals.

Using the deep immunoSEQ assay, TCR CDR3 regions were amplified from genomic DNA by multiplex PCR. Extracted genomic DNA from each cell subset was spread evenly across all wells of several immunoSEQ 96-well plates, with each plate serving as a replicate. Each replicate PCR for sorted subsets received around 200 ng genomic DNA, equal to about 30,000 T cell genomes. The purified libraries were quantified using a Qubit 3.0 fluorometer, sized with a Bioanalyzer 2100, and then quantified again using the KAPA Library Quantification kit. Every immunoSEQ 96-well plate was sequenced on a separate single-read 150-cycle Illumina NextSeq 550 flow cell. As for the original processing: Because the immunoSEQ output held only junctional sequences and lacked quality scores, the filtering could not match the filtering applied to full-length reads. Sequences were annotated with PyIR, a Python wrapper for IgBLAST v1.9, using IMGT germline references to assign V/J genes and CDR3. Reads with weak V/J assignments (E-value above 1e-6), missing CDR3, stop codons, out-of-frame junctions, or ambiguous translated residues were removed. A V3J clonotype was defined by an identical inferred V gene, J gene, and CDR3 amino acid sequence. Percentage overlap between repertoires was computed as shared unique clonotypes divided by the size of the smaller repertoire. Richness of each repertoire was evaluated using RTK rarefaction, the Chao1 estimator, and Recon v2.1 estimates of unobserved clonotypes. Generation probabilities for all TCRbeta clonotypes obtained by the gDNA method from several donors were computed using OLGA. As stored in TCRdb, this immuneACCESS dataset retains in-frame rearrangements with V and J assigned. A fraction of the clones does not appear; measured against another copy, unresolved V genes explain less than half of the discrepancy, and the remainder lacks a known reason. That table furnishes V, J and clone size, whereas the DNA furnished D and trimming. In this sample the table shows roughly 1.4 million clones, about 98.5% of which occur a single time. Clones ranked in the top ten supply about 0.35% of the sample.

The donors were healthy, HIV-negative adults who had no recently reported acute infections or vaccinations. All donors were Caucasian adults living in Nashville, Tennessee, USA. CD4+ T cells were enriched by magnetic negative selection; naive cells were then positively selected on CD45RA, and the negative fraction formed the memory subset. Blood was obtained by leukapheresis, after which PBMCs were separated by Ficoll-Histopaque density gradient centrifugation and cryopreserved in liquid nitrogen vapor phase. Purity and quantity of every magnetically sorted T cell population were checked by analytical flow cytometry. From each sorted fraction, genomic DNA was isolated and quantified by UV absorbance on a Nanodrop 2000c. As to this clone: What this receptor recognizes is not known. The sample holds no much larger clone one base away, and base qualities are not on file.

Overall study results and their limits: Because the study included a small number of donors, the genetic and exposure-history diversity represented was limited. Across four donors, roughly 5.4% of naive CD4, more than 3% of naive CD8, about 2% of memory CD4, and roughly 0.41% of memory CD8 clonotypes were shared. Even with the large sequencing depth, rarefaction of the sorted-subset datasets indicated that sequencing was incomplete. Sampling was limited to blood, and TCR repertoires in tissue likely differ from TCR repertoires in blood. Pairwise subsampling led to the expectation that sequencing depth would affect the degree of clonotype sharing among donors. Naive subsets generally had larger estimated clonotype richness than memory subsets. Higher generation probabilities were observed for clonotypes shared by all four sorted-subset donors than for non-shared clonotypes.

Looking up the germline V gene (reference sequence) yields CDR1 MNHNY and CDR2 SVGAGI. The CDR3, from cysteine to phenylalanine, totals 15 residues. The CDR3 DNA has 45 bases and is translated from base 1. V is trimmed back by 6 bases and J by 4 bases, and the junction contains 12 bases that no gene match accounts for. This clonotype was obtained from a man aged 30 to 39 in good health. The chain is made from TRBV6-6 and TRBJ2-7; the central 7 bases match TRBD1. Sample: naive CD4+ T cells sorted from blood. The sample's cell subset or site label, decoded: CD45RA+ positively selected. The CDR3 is CASRTIRQGLYEQYF. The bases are TGTGCCAGCAGAACTATTCGACAGGGCCTATACGAGCAGTACTTC.